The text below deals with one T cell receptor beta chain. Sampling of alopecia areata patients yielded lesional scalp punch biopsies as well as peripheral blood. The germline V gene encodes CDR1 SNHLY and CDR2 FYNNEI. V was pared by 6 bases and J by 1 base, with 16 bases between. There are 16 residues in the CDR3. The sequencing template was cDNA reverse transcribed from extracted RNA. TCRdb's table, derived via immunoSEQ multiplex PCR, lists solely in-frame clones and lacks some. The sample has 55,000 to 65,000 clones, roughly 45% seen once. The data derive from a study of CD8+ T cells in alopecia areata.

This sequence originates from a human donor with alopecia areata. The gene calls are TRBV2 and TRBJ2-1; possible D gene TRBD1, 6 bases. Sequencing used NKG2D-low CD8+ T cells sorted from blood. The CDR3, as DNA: TGTGCCAGCAGGGAGGAGTCAGGGGATTCCTACAATGAGCAGTTCTTC. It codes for CASREESGDSYNEQFF.